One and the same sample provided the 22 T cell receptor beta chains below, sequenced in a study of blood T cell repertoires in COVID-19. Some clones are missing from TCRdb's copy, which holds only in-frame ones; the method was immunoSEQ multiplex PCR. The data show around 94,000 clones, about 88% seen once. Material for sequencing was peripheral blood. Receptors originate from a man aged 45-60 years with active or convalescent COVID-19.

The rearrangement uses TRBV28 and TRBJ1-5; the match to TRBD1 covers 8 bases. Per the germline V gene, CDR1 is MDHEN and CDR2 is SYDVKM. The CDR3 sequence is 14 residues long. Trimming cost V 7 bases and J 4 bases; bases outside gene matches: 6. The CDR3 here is CASKSGQGNQPQHF. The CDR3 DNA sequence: TGTGCCAGCAAGTCCGGACAGGGAAATCAGCCCCAGCATTTT.

This CDR3 reads CASSRNRLAGAQAKNIQYF. The CDR3, as DNA: TGTGCCAGCAGCAGGAACCGACTAGCGGGGGCCCAAGCCAAAAACATTCAGTACTTC. The V and J genes are TRBV11-2 and TRBJ2-4, with 12 bases aligning to TRBD2. Germline values: CDR1 SGHAT, CDR2 FQNNGV. The CDR3 contains 19 residues. Trimming at V came to 5 bases and at J to 0 bases, leaving 11 bases not matched to a gene. The variable domain in full, with the rest retrieved from reference TRBV11-2 and TRBJ2-4, is EAGVAQSPRYKIIEKRQSVAFWCNPISGHATLYWYQQILGQGPKLLIQFQNNGVVDDSQLPKDRFSAERLKGVDSTLKIQPAKLEDSAVYLCASSRNRLAGAQAKNIQYFGAGTRLSVL.

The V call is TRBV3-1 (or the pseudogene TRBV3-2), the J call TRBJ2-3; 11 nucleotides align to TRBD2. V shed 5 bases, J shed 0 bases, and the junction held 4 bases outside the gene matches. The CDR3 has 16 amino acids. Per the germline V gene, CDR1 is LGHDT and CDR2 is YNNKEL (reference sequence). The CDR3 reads CASSYASGGSTDTQYF. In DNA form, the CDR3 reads TGTGCCAGCAGCTATGCTAGCGGGGGGAGCACAGATACGCAGTATTTT.

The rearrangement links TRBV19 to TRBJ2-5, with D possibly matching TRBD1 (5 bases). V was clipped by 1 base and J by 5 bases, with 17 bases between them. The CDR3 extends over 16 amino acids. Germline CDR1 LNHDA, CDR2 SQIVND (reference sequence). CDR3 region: CASSIGGVGQQETQYF. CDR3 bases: TGTGCCAGTAGTATAGGGGGCGTAGGGCAGCAGGAGACCCAGTACTTC.

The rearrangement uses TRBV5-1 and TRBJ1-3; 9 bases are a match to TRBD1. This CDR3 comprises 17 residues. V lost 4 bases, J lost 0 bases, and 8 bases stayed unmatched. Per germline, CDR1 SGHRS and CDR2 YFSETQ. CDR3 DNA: TGCGCCAGCAGCCCGGACAGGGGCTTTAACTCTGGAAACACCATATATTTT. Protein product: CASSPDRGFNSGNTIYF.

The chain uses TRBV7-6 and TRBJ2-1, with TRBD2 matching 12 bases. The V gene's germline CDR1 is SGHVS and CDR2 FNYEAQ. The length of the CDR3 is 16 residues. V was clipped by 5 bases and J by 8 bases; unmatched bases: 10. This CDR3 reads CASSKTSGGRVDEQFF. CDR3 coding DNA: TGTGCCAGCAGCAAAACTAGCGGGGGGCGAGTCGATGAGCAGTTCTTC.

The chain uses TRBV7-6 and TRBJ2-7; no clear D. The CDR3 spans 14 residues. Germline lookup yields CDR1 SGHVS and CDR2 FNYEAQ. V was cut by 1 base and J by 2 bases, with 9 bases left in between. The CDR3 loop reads CASSLGQATYEQYF. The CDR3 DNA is TGTGCCAGCAGCTTAGGGCAGGCCACCTACGAGCAGTACTTC.

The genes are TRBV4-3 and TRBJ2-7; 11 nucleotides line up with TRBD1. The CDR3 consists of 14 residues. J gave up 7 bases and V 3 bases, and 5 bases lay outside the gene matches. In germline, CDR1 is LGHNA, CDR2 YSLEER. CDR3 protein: CASSQRGQGGEQYF. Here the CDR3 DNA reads TGCGCCAGCAGCCAGAGGGGACAGGGGGGTGAGCAGTACTTC.

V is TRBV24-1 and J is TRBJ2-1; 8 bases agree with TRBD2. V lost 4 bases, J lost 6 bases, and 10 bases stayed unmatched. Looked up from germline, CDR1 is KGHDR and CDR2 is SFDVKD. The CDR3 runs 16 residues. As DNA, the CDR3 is TGTGCCACCAGTGACTCCGGGGTAGCGGGGCTCAATGAGCAGTTCTTC. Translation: CATSDSGVAGLNEQFF.

This CDR3 reads CSANLGQGSSYNEQFF. The CDR3 DNA sequence: TGCAGCGCTAACCTAGGACAGGGAAGCTCCTACAATGAGCAGTTCTTC. The rearrangement links TRBV29-1 to TRBJ2-1; 8 nucleotides line up with TRBD1. V shed 7 bases, J shed 0 bases, and the junction held 11 bases outside the gene matches. The germline V gene has CDR1 SQVTM and CDR2 ANQGSEA. CDR3 length: 16 residues.

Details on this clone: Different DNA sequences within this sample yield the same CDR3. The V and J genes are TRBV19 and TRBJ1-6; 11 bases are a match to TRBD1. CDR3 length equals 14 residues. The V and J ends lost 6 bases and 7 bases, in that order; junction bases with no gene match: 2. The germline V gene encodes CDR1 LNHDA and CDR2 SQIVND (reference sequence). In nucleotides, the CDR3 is TGTGCCAGTAGGGGGACAGGGGGAAATTCACCCCTCCACTTT. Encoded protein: CASRGTGGNSPLHF.

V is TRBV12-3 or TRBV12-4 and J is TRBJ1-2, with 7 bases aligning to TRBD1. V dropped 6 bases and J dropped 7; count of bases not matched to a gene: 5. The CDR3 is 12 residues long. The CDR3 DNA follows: TGTGCCAGCAGGACAGGGTCGGCTGGCTACACCTTC. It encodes CASRTGSAGYTF.

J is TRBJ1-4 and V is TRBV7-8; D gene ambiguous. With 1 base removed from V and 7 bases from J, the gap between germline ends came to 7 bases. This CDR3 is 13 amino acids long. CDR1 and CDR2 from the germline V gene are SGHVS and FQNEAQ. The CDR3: CASSLGRGEKLFF. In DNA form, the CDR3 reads TGTGCCAGCAGCTTAGGTCGCGGTGAAAAACTGTTTTTT.

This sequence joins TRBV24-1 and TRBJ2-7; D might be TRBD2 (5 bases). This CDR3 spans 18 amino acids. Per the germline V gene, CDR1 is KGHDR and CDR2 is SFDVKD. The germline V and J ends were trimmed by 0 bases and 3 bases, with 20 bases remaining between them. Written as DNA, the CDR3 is TGTGCCACCAGTGATTTGGCCCCCAGGAGGATAAGCAGCTACGAGCAGTACGTC. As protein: CATSDLAPRRISSYEQYV.

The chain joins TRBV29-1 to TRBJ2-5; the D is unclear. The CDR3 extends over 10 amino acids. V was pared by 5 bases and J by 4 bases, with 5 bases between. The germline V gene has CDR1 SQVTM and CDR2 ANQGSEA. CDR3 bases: TGCAGCGTTCACGGAGAGACCCAGTACTTC. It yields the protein CSVHGETQYF.

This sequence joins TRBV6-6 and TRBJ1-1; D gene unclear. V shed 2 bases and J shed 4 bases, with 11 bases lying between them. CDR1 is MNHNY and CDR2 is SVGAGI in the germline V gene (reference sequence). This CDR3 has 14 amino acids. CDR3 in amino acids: CASSYGEVGTEAFF. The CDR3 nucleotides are TGTGCCAGCAGTTACGGGGAGGTGGGCACTGAAGCTTTCTTT.

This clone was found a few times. DNA of the CDR3: TGTGCCAGCAGTTTATGGGGGCTCAATAATTCACCCCTCCACTTT. Translating it yields CASSLWGLNNSPLHF. V gene TRBV27 combines with J gene TRBJ1-6; tentative D call: TRBD1 (6 bases). V was clipped by 1 base and J by 5 bases, with 9 bases between them. Germline CDR1 reads MNHEY; CDR2 reads SMNVEV (reference sequence). The CDR3 is 15 residues long.

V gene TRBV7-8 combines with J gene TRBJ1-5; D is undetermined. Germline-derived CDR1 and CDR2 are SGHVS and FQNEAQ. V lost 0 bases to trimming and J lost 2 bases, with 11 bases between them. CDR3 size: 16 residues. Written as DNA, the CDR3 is TGTGCCAGCAGCTTAGCGTTTGTGGGCGGCAATCAGCCCCAGCATTTT. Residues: CASSLAFVGGNQPQHF.

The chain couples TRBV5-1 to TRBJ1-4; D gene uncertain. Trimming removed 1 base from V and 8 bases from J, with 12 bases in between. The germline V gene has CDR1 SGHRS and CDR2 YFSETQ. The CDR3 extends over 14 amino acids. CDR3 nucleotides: TGCGCCAGCAGCTTGCGAGACTCCGGGGAAAAACTGTTTTTT. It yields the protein CASSLRDSGEKLFF.

The CDR3 is CASRVLGTGTYEQYV. In DNA form, the CDR3 reads TGTGCCAGCAGGGTCCTTGGGACAGGCACCTACGAGCAGTACGTC. V usage is TRBV6-5 and J usage is TRBJ2-7, with 8 bases fitting TRBD1. CDR1 is MNHEY and CDR2 is SVGAGI in the germline V gene. Germline trimming cut 6 bases from V and 2 bases from J; bases unmatched to any gene: 9. This CDR3 is built from 15 residues.

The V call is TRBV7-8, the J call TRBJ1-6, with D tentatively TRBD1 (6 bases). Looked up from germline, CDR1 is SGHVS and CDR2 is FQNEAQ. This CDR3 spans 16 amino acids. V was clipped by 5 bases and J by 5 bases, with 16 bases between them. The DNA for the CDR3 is TGTGCCAGCAGCCCCGCCGGGACATCCGATAATTCACCCCTCCACTTT. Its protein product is CASSPAGTSDNSPLHF.

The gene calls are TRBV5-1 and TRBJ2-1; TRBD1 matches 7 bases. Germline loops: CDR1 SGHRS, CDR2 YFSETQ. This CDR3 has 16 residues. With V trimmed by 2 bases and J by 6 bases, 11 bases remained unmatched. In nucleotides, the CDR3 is TGCGCCAGCAGCTTATCGACAGGGAACAGTTTCAATGAGCAGTTCTTC. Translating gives CASSLSTGNSFNEQFF.